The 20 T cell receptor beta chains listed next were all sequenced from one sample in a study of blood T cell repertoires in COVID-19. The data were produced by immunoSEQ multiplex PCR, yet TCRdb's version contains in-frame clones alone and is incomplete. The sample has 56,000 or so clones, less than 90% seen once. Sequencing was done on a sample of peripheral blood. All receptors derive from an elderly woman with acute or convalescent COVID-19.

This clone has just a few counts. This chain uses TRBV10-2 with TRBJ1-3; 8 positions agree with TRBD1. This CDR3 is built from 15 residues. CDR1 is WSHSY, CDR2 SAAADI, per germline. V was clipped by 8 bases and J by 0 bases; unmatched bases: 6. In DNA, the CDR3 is TGCGCCAGCGGACAGGGCCTACTCTCTGGAAACACCATATATTTT. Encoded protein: CASGQGLLSGNTIYF.

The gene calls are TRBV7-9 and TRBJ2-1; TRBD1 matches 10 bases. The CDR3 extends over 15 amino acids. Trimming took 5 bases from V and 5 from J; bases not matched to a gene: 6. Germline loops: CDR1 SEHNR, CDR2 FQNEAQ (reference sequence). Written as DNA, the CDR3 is TGTGCCAGCAGCCTAACAGGACAGGGGGACAATGAGCAGTTCTTC. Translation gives CASSLTGQGDNEQFF.

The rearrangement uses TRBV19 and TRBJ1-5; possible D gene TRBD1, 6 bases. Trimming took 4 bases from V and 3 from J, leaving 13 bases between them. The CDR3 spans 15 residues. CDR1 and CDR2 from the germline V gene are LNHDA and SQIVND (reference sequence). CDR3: CASSKGQQSNQPQHF. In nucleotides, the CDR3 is TGTGCCAGTAGTAAAGGACAGCAATCCAATCAGCCCCAGCATTTT.

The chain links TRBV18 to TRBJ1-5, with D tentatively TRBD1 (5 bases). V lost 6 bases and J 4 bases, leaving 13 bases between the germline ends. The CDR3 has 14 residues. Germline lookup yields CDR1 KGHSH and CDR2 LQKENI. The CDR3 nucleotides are TGTGCCAGCTCCGCGCAGACAGATAATCAGCCCCAGCATTTT. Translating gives CASSAQTDNQPQHF.

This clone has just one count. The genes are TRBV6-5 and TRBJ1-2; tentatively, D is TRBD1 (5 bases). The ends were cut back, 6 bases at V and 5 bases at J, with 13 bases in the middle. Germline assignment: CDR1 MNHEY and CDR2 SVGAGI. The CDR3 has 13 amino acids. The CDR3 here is CASRDTERYGYTF. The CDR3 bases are TGTGCCAGCAGGGACACCGAGAGATATGGCTACACCTTC.

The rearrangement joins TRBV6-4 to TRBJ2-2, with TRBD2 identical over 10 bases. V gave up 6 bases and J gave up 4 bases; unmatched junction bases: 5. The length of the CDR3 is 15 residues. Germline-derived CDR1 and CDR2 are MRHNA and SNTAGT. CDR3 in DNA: TGTGCCAGCAGATCGGTAGCGGGGGGCACCGGGGAGCTGTTTTTT. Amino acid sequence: CASRSVAGGTGELFF.

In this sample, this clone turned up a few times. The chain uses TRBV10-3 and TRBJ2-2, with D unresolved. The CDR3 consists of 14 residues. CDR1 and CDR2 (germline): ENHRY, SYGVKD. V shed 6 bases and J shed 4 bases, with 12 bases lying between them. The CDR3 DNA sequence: TGTGCCATCAGGGCAGGATTAAGCACCGGGGAGCTGTTTTTT. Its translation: CAIRAGLSTGELFF.

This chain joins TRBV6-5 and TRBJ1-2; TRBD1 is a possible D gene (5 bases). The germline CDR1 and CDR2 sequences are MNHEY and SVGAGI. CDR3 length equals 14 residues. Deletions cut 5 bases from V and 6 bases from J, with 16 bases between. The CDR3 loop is CASSMQGGSHGYTF. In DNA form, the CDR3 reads TGTGCCAGCAGTATGCAGGGAGGGTCTCATGGCTACACCTTC.

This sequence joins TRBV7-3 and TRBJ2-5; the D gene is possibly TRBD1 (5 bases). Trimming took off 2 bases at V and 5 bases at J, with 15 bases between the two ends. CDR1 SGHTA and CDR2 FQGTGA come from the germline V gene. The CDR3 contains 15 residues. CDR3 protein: CASSLLPGLGETQYF. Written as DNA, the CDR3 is TGTGCCAGCAGCTTACTCCCAGGGTTGGGGGAGACCCAGTACTTC. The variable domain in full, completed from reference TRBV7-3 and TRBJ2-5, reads GAGVSQTPSNKVTEKGKYVELRCDPISGHTALYWYRQSLGQGPEFLIYFQGTGAADDSGLPNDRFFAVRPEGSVSTLKIQRTERGDSAVYLCASSLLPGLGETQYFGPGTRLLVL.

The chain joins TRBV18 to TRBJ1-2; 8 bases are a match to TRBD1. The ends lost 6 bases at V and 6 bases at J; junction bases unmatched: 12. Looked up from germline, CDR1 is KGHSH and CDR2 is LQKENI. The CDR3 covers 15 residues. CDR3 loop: CASSPLTLTGDGYTF. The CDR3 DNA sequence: TGTGCCAGCTCCCCCCTTACTTTGACAGGGGATGGCTACACCTTC.

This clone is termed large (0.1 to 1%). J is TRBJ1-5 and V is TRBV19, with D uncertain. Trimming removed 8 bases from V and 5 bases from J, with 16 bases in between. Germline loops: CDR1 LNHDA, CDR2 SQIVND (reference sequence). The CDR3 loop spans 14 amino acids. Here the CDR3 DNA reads TGTGCCAGTTATGGCGGGGTTACAGATCAGCCCCAGCATTTT. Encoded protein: CASYGGVTDQPQHF.

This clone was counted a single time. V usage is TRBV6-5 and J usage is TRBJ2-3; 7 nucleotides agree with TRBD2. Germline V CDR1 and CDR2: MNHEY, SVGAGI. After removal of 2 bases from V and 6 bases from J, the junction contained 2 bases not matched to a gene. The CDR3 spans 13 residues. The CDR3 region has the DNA TGTGCCAGCAGTTACGACGGGGGGGATACGCAGTATTTT. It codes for CASSYDGGDTQYF.

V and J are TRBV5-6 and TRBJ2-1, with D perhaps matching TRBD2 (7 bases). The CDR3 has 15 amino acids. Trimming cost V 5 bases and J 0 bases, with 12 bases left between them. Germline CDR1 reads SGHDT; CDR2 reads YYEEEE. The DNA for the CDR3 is TGTGCCAGCAGTCGGGGGGCCGTCTCCTACAATGAGCAGTTCTTC. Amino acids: CASSRGAVSYNEQFF.

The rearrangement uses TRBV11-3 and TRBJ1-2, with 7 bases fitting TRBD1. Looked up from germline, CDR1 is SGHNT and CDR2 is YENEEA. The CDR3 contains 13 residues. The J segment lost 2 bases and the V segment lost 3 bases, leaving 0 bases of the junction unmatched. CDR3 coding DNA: TGTGCCAGCAGCTTGGACAGGAACTATGGCTACACCTTC. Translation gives CASSLDRNYGYTF.

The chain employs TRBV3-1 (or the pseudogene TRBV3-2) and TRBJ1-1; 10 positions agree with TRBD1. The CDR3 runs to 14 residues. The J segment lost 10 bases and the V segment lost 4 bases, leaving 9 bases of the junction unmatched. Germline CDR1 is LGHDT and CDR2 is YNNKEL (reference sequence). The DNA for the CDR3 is TGTGCCAGCAGCCTGGGGGACAGGGGAGGTGGAGCTTTCTTT. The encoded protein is CASSLGDRGGGAFF.

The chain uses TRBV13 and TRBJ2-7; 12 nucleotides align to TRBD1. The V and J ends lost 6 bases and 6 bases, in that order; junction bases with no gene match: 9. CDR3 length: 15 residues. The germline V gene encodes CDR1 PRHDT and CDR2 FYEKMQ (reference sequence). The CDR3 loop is CASSVVGTGGGEQYF. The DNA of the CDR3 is TGTGCCAGCAGTGTCGTAGGGACAGGGGGCGGCGAGCAGTACTTC.

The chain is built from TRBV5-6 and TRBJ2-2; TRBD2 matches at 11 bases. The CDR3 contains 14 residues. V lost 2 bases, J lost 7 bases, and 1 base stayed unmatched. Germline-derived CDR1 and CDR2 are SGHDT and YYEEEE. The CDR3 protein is CASSFTSGGGELFF. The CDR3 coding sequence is TGTGCCAGCAGCTTTACTAGCGGGGGCGGGGAGCTGTTTTTT.

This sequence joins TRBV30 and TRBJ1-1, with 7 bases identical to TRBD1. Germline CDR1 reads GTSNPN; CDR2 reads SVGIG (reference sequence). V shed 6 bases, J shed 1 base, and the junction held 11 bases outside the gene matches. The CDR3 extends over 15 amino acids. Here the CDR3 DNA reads TGTGCCTGTCACTCCTCTGACAGGGCGAACACTGAAGCTTTCTTT. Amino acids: CACHSSDRANTEAFF.

CDR3 sequence reads: CASSQGLVGQETQYF. For the CDR3, the DNA is TGTGCCAGTAGTCAGGGGCTAGTAGGGCAAGAGACCCAGTACTTC. The chain combines TRBV19 with TRBJ2-5; D is perhaps TRBD1 (6 bases). Looked up from germline, CDR1 is LNHDA and CDR2 is SQIVND (reference sequence). The V and J ends lost 5 bases and 2 bases respectively, with 15 bases between them. The CDR3 runs 15 residues.

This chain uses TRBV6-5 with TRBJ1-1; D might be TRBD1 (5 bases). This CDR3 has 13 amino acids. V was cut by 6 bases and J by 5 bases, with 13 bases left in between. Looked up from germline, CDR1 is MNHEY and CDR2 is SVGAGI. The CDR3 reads CASSRRARTEAFF. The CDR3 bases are TGTGCCAGCAGCCGCAGGGCGAGAACTGAAGCTTTCTTT.